The following is a T cell receptor (beta chain) sequence with its context. What antigen it recognizes has not been identified. No much larger clonotype is one base removed from it; base qualities were not supplied. Via the germline V gene, CDR1 is ENHRY and CDR2 SYGVKD. V gives up 2 bases and J gives up 2 bases, and the segment between their germline ends measures 8 bases. The CDR3 has 14 amino acids, counting the end cysteine and phenylalanine. CDR3 DNA only is kept here, 42 bases in frame from base 1. The cohort was made up of approximately 670 healthy bone marrow donors. At the time of sampling, every cohort member was nominally healthy, though immune exposures that went unrecorded were likely present. The donor tested CMV seropositive and was one of the 289 seropositive cohort members. A peripheral blood sample was collected from each donor, and TCR beta sequencing was performed on peripheral blood mononuclear cells. Genomic DNA extraction from the blood cell samples was performed with the Qiagen DNeasy Blood Extraction Kit.

This specimen comes from a study of cytomegalovirus exposure and HLA in healthy donors (dated by TCRdb to about 2017). Study-level background: According to an earlier analysis of 587 of the donors, about 179 million T cells yielded over 100 million unique TCR beta sequences and about 300 Gb of sequence data. Roughly 5 DR-DQ haplotypes were handled as single units for association and clustering, since linkage in the cohort was strong. Across approximately 400 genotyped donors of the cohort, an average of 235,054 unique TCR beta nucleotide sequences per donor were sequenced, and about a sixth of those sequences were non-productive. The study aimed to test whether cataloging public T cell receptors could reveal signatures of past pathogen exposure. Donor age, sex, ethnicity and CMV serostatus were compiled alongside the repertoire data. Rather than using new phenotypic data, the later analysis identified candidate immune exposures from TCR beta sequences and from how often those sequences occurred across donors. The study used immunosequencing to profile the T cell repertoires of around 600 subjects and linked those repertoires to cytomegalovirus serostatus. Every discovery cohort repertoire had been produced on one sequencing platform. HLA typing covered class I and class II loci at four-digit resolution. In an earlier analysis of roughly 580 of the donors, high-throughput TCR beta sequencing was used to judge whether each TCR beta V gene segment behaved as functional or pseudogenic. High-throughput TCR immunosequencing, statistical association of individual TCRs with disease status, and machine learning were combined to predict cytomegalovirus infection status. The number of typed donors differed by locus: roughly 629-640 for A, B, C, DRB1 and DQB1; approximately 520 for DQA1; some 590 for DPA1; and 450 to 480 for DPB1. In a later genetic analysis, genome-wide SNP genotypes for about 65% of the roughly 670 donors were used, and that subset was treated as a discovery cohort. A separate validation cohort of approximately 130 different subjects was used in addition to the 666-subject first cohort. In a later analysis, previously published TCR beta repertoires from 666 donors were re-analyzed and high-resolution HLA genotyping was added so that TCR occurrence patterns could be studied. Among the approximately 400 genotyped donors, approximately 81% belonged to the genetic ancestry cluster associated with self-reported Caucasian donors. Roughly 320 gigabases of sequencing data and about 92 million unique TCR sequences made up an early release that covered roughly 670 HLA-typed donors. Overall results and qualifications from the work: Linkage disequilibrium might explain the correlated functional status among segregating V segments, but an unknown experimental factor could not be excluded. Compared with the approximately 700-donor mean, donors in an Asian-associated ancestry cluster had fewer N-insertions in productive TCRs, according to a later genetic analysis. A further reported finding was that TCR beta sequences accurately predicted the HLA-A and HLA-B alleles for most subjects in the first cohort. A few of the identified cytomegalovirus-associated TCR beta chains were confirmed in vitro to be specific for cytomegalovirus antigens. This cohort had only TCR beta chains sequenced, and the lack of alpha or paired-chain data limited which features could be detected. In a later analysis, HLA-associated TCR beta chains showed more clonal expansion and lower generation probabilities than non-associated chains that were equally common. V-gene and J-gene trimming of TCR beta chains was associated with a missense DCLRE1C variant in a later genetic analysis, and the association was replicated in an independent cohort. Across donors, most TCR sequences were observed very rarely, whereas some public TCRs were present in many individuals. A cluster of highly shared sequence variants was judged likely to be a technical artifact of the sequencing pipeline. Because HLA typing was missing for some donors at each locus, association tests included only the typed subset. It was suggested by the authors that the approach could potentially be generalized to other disease states and immunological phenotypes. In the study, 164 TCR beta chains were listed as associated with cytomegalovirus. Specific HLA alleles were associated with 15,000 to 20,000 TCR beta sequences at a false discovery rate of 0.05 in a later analysis. Cytomegalovirus status was reported to be diagnosed by the classifier with high specificity and sensitivity in both the original and validation cohorts. In a later analysis, most CMV-associated TCR beta chains were found to appear HLA-restricted, with HLA associations seemingly driven largely by CMV exposure. Because the 87-base-pair reads could not distinguish some IMGT-functional V segments, including TRBV6-2 and TRBV6-3, those segments were excluded. In a later analysis, the rate of TCR association differed among HLA loci, with DRB1 alleles having the most associated TCRs and HLA-C alleles having the fewest. In a later analysis, several top co-occurrence clusters were reported to appear linked to parvovirus B19, influenza, CMV and Epstein-Barr virus. Assigning TCR associations to individual alleles was difficult when HLA alleles, especially DR and DQ, strongly co-occurred. In an earlier analysis of around 500 of the donors, most TCR beta V segments appeared in productive rearrangements about 90% or about 30% of the time, broadly matching IMGT annotations. The only immune exposure information available for the cohort was CMV serostatus. Sequencing depth was assumed to be roughly uniform across donors in the presence/absence analyses, though that assumption may not hold. The earlier analysis of around 600 of the donors excluded some 15 rarely observed V segments, including chromosome 9 orphons, because counts were too low.

Library preparation employed the immunoSEQ multiplex PCR assay. For the multiplex PCR, a mixture combining 60 forward primers for TCR Vbeta segments and 13 reverse primers for TCR Jbeta segments was used. The CDR3 region of rearranged TCR beta genes was amplified from genomic DNA by a multiplex PCR assay. The Illumina HiSeq System was used to sequence the amplified TCR beta libraries as 87-base-pair reads. Regarding the original processing steps: A later analysis counted about 76 million unique TCR beta chains across the 550 to 750 repertoires, and 9.5 million to 11 million of these chains were shared by at least two donors. A nearest-neighbor algorithm error-corrected the raw reads and collapsed the reads into unique sequences, merging closely related sequences to remove PCR and sequencing errors. To assign V, D and J gene segments, CDR3 sequences were aligned to IMGT reference sequences. For a sequence to be retained, at least a six-nucleotide match to both a V gene segment and a J gene segment was required. A rearrangement was called productive if the CDR3 had no stop codons and remained in frame with V and J, and every other rearrangement was called non-productive. Following IMGT convention, CDR3 was defined as the stretch from the second conserved V-encoded cysteine up to the conserved J-encoded phenylalanine. The earlier analysis of fewer than 700 of the donors excluded sequences that lacked an unambiguous match to a single V gene segment. In an earlier analysis of approximately 590 of the donors, a V segment was called functional when productive rearrangements were above 56.7%, and segregating when the standard deviation between donors exceeded 5%. A statistical classification framework was developed to diagnose cytomegalovirus status using the catalog of TCR beta chain sequences. In a later analysis, V and J genes were assigned by comparing TCR nucleotide sequences against IMGT/GENE-DB human TR gene sequences. In a later analysis, CDR3 sequences and most-parsimonious VDJ recombination scenarios were assigned using the TCRdist pipeline. In a later analysis, every TCR beta chain was defined by the combination of its CDR3 amino acid sequence and its V-gene family, and reads without a unique V-gene family were dropped. In a later analysis, around 650 highly shared, low-generation-probability nucleotide sequences were removed to address suspected cross-contamination and a sequencing artifact. In a later analysis, a clonal expansion index was calculated for each public chain from normalized within-repertoire ranks of inferred template counts. In a later analysis, generation probabilities were computed with a VDJ recombination model fitted to out-of-frame rearrangements, and the resulting probabilities were checked against IGoR. In a later analysis, TCR-TCR, TCR-HLA and TCR-CMV co-occurrence was scored with hypergeometric tests, and a repertoire-size bias correction was applied to TCR pairs. A later analysis estimated false discovery rates by permuting HLA or CMV assignments 20 times. In a later analysis, co-occurring TCRs were grouped with DBSCAN, and TCRdist sequence similarity was added when clustering was performed within HLA-allele-positive subsets. Repertoires with fewer than 30,000 or more than 120,000 public chains, plus five repertoires with anomalous nucleotide sharing, were excluded from co-occurrence clustering. Imported from immuneACCESS, the table was reduced by TCRdb to in-frame sequences with V and J called. These copies leave out some clones; in studies compared against another copy, an unresolved V gene accounts for under half, and the cause of the remainder is not known. V and J calls and clone size are given by that table; D and trimming were obtained from the DNA. The sample records 100,000 or so clones, more than 60% of which are singletons. Clones ranked in the top ten supply about 9.1% of the sample.

The sample was PBMCs. This sequence originates from a woman in her forties in good health and CMV-seropositive. The sequence links TRBV10-3 to TRBJ2-3, with an unclear D gene assignment. The DNA reads TGTGCCATCAGTGAGGTCACTTACACAGATACGCAGTATTTT. It translates as CAISEVTYTDTQYF.